A selection of T cell receptor beta chains follows, all from one sample in a study of blood T cells in healthy people across ages. TCRdb reprocessed the 5' RACE reads via MiXCR and lists one record per CDR3 protein. The sample holds some 700,000 distinct CDR3 sequences, 22% seen once. Sequences were obtained from blood. Receptor source: a man between 65 and 85 years old in good health. Each CDR3 is given with its conserved first and last residue. A D gene is named only where the DNA matches it firmly. The size entry is marked missing in some rows and otherwise reads once, few, many or a size class.

d_call,cdr3_length,j_call,clone_size,v_call,cdr3_aa,cdr3_nt
TRBD2,15,TRBJ2-3,few,TRBV6-6,CASRGLAGATDTQYF,TGTGCCAGCAGGGGACTAGCGGGAGCAACAGATACGCAGTATTTT
TRBD1,16,TRBJ2-1,few,TRBV12-5,CASGSQGFISYNEQFF,TGTGCTAGTGGTTCACAGGGGTTTATTTCCTACAATGAACAGTTCTTC
TRBD2,12,TRBJ2-1,few,TRBV20-1,CSAPLAGDEQFF,TGCAGTGCTCCCCTAGCGGGAGACGAGCAGTTCTTC
-,14,TRBJ2-7,-,TRBV18,CASSPSSGLYEQYF,TGTGCCAGCTCACCTAGCTCGGGCTTGTACGAGCAGTACTTC
-,12,TRBJ2-3,-,TRBV6-6,CASSYAGDTQYF,TGTGCCAGCAGTTACGCCGGAGATACGCAGTATTTT
-,12,TRBJ1-1,-,TRBV20-1,CSALKGNTEAFF,TGCAGCGCCCTTAAGGGAAACACTGAAGCTTTCTTT
-,13,TRBJ1-1,-,TRBV20-1,CSANMGRGTEAFF,TGCAGTGCCAACATGGGCAGAGGAACTGAAGCTTTCTTT
TRBD1,16,TRBJ1-2,-,TRBV14,CASSFRTGPFGYGYTF,TGTGCCAGCAGCTTTCGGACAGGCCCGTTCGGCTATGGCTACACCTTC
TRBD2,15,TRBJ2-1,few,TRBV5-1,CASSSGLAGHNEQFF,TGCGCCAGCAGCTCGGGACTAGCGGGCCACAATGAGCAGTTCTTC
TRBD1,11,TRBJ2-7,-,TRBV29-1,CSGMTGYEQYF,TGCAGCGGGATGACAGGGTACGAGCAGTACTTC
-,13,TRBJ1-1,-,TRBV12-3/TRBV12-4,CASSLRQSTEAFF,TGTGCCAGCAGTTTAAGGCAGTCCACTGAAGCTTTCTTT
-,18,TRBJ2-5,few,TRBV4-1,CASSQEAKVQQYQETQYF,TGCGCCAGCAGCCAAGAAGCGAAGGTACAGCAATACCAAGAGACCCAGTACTTC
-,15,TRBJ2-7,-,TRBV27,CASKGRGVPSYEQYF,TGTGCCAGCAAGGGTCGGGGAGTTCCCTCCTACGAGCAGTACTTC
-,13,TRBJ2-5,-,TRBV20-1,CSVKRTLQETQYF,TGTAGTGTTAAGAGGACTCTCCAAGAGACCCAGTACTTC
TRBD2,16,TRBJ2-1,few,TRBV24-1,CATSDMTSGGLNEQFF,TGTGCCACCAGTGACATGACTAGCGGGGGGTTGAATGAGCAGTTCTTC
TRBD1,16,TRBJ1-5,-,TRBV12-3/TRBV12-4,CASSLRGTEGNQPQHF,TGTGCCAGCAGTTTGAGGGGGACAGAAGGCAATCAGCCCCAGCATTTT
-,15,TRBJ1-2,few,TRBV7-2,CASSSVPGVNYGYTF,TGTGCCAGCAGCTCGGTCCCAGGGGTTAACTATGGCTACACCTTC
TRBD2,16,TRBJ2-1,-,TRBV4-3,CASSQEVPGLIDGQFF,TGCGCCAGCAGCCAAGAAGTACCGGGACTAATCGATGGGCAGTTCTTC
TRBD1,15,TRBJ2-7,few,TRBV20-1,CSARVGAGGYYEQYF,TGCAGTGCTAGAGTCGGAGCAGGGGGCTACTACGAGCAGTACTTC
-,14,TRBJ1-1,-,TRBV12-3/TRBV12-4,CASSLTGLYTEAFF,TGTGCCAGCAGTTTAACAGGGTTGTACACTGAAGCTTTCTTT
-,15,TRBJ1-1,-,TRBV2,CASSETGRVNTEAFF,TGTGCCAGCAGTGAAACCGGACGGGTCAACACTGAAGCTTTCTTT
-,11,TRBJ1-1,-,TRBV29-1,CSVVGRGKAFF,TGCAGCGTTGTTGGAAGAGGGAAAGCTTTCTTT
-,13,TRBJ1-2,few,TRBV12-3/TRBV12-4,CASSLGFGDGYTF,TGTGCCAGCAGTTTAGGCTTTGGGGACGGCTACACCTTC
TRBD2,15,TRBJ2-1,-,TRBV3-1,CASSRGASGSSEQFF,TGTGCCAGCAGCCGCGGGGCTAGCGGGAGTAGCGAGCAGTTCTTC
-,11,TRBJ2-7,-,TRBV20-1,CSARVGSEQYF,TGCAGTGCTAGGGTGGGAAGCGAGCAGTACTTC
-,12,TRBJ1-6,few,TRBV7-8,CASSLDLGPLHF,TGTGCCAGCAGCTTGGATTTGGGACCCCTCCACTTT
-,15,TRBJ2-1,-,TRBV5-6,CASSPQGRGDNEQFF,TGTGCCAGCAGCCCCCAAGGGCGAGGGGACAATGAGCAGTTCTTC
-,15,TRBJ1-4,many,TRBV7-9,CASSLTRDANEKLFF,TGTGCCAGCAGCTTAACTCGGGATGCTAATGAAAAACTGTTTTTT
-,14,TRBJ2-3,-,TRBV5-5,CASSFEGNTDTQYF,TGTGCCAGCAGCTTTGAGGGAAACACAGATACGCAGTATTTT
TRBD1,15,TRBJ2-5,-,TRBV28,CASSLLAGGSETQYF,TGTGCCAGCAGTTTATTGGCAGGGGGTTCAGAGACCCAGTACTTC
TRBD2,13,TRBJ2-2,few,TRBV24-1,CATSTSGPGELFF,TGTGCCACCAGCACTAGCGGGCCCGGGGAGCTGTTTTTT
TRBD1,15,TRBJ2-3,-,TRBV10-3,CAIGATGDSSDTQYF,TGTGCCATCGGGGCGACAGGGGATTCTTCAGATACCCAGTATTTT
TRBD1,13,TRBJ2-7,few,TRBV6-1,CASMPGQGYEQYF,TGTGCCAGCATGCCGGGACAGGGTTACGAGCAGTACTTC
-,11,TRBJ2-3,few,TRBV29-1,CSVEARRAQYF,TGCAGCGTTGAAGCCCGTAGGGCGCAGTATTTT
-,15,TRBJ2-7,few,TRBV4-1,CASSQDTGQPYEQYF,TGCGCCAGCAGCCAAGATACTGGACAGCCCTACGAGCAGTACTTC
-,12,TRBJ2-2,-,TRBV29-1,CSVALNTGELFF,TGCAGCGTGGCACTAAACACCGGGGAGCTGTTTTTT
-,15,TRBJ1-1,few,TRBV12-3/TRBV12-4,CASSLSSGLNTEAFF,TGCGCCAGCAGCTTGTCCTCAGGGTTGAACACTGAAGCTTTCTTT
-,14,TRBJ1-2,few,TRBV7-8,CASSSSRGSAGYTF,TGTGCCAGCAGCTCCTCAAGGGGTTCGGCTGGCTACACCTTC
-,14,TRBJ1-2,-,TRBV19,CASTSEGGDYGYTF,TGTGCCAGTACTTCAGAAGGCGGTGACTATGGCTACACCTTC
-,16,TRBJ2-5,few,TRBV6-2/TRBV6-3,CASSYGVGDDQETQYF,TGTGCCAGCAGTTACGGAGTGGGGGATGATCAAGAGACCCAGTACTTC
-,14,TRBJ1-4,-,TRBV20-1,CSARVGQENEKLFF,TGCAGTGCTAGAGTTGGGCAGGAGAATGAAAAACTGTTTTTT
-,15,TRBJ1-3,-,TRBV20-1,CSARMQGGARDTIYF,TGCAGTGCTAGAATGCAAGGGGGGGCTCGAGACACCATATATTTT
-,14,TRBJ2-7,-,TRBV5-5,CASSPDRRNYEQYF,TGTGCCAGCAGCCCAGACAGGAGAAATTACGAGCAGTACTTC
-,13,TRBJ2-4,-,TRBV24-1,CATIREGQNIRYF,TGTGCCACCATTCGAGAGGGGCAAAACATTCGGTACTTC